This is a list of T cell receptor beta chains from one sample in a study of blood T cell repertoires in COVID-19. Clones were sequenced by immunoSEQ multiplex PCR, and TCRdb holds only the in-frame ones, with some missing. The table includes 200,000 to 300,000 clones, more than 80% detected once. Sample: peripheral blood. The receptor set was obtained from a human donor in a cohort sampled during active COVID-19. Both conserved end residues are part of each CDR3. D genes are given only for firm matches. A clone size is listed for some rows: how often the clone was seen (once, few, many), or a class if it is expanded.

CDR3 DNA: TGTGCCAGCAGGGACCAGGGGGCCGGTGAGCAGTTCTTC
CDR3 protein: CASRDQGAGEQFF
clone size: once
D gene: TRBD1
J gene: TRBJ2-1
V gene: TRBV25-1

CDR3 DNA: TGTGCCAGCTCACCAAGAGCGGGGGACACCGGGGAGCTGTTTTTT
CDR3 protein: CASSPRAGDTGELFF
clone size: few
D gene: TRBD2
J gene: TRBJ2-2
V gene: TRBV18

CDR3 DNA: TGTGCCAGCTCACGGGACAGGGCAACTAATGAAAAACTGTTTTTT
CDR3 protein: CASSRDRATNEKLFF
clone size: .
D gene: TRBD1
J gene: TRBJ1-4
V gene: TRBV18

CDR3 DNA: TGCGCCAGCAGCCAAGATAGTCGCCTAGCGGGATTCGCTAGCACAGATACGCAGTATTTT
CDR3 protein: CASSQDSRLAGFASTDTQYF
clone size: .
D gene: TRBD2
J gene: TRBJ2-3
V gene: TRBV4-1

CDR3 DNA: TGTGCCAGCAGTTACTCGAGGCAGTACAATGAGCAGTTCTTC
CDR3 protein: CASSYSRQYNEQFF
clone size: .
D gene: .
J gene: TRBJ2-1
V gene: TRBV6-5

CDR3 DNA: TGTGCCAGCAGTCCGTATCGGGCTAGCGGGAGCTTAACCTACAATGAGCAGTTCTTC
CDR3 protein: CASSPYRASGSLTYNEQFF
clone size: .
D gene: TRBD2
J gene: TRBJ2-1
V gene: TRBV27

CDR3 DNA: TGCGCCAGCACCCCGGGACTAGCGGGTTGGACAGATACGCAGTATTTT
CDR3 protein: CASTPGLAGWTDTQYF
clone size: .
D gene: TRBD2
J gene: TRBJ2-3
V gene: TRBV4-1

CDR3 DNA: TGTGCCAGCAGCCACAGGAGAAGCGAGCAGTACTTC
CDR3 protein: CASSHRRSEQYF
clone size: .
D gene: .
J gene: TRBJ2-7
V gene: TRBV12-3/TRBV12-4

CDR3 DNA: TGCGCCAGCAGCCCAACGCAGGGGGGCACCGGGGAGCTGTTTTTT
CDR3 protein: CASSPTQGGTGELFF
clone size: once
D gene: .
J gene: TRBJ2-2
V gene: TRBV5-1

CDR3 DNA: TGCAGCGTTGAAGGGGAGACTGAAGCTTTCTTT
CDR3 protein: CSVEGETEAFF
clone size: few
D gene: .
J gene: TRBJ1-1
V gene: TRBV29-1

CDR3 DNA: TGTGCCAGTAGCCCCGGGGGGGGACAGAATGAAAAACTGTTTTTT
CDR3 protein: CASSPGGGQNEKLFF
clone size: once
D gene: TRBD1
J gene: TRBJ1-4
V gene: TRBV19

CDR3 DNA: TGTGCCTGGACCCAGGGGGCAATCTACGAGCAGTACTTC
CDR3 protein: CAWTQGAIYEQYF
clone size: .
D gene: TRBD1
J gene: TRBJ2-7
V gene: TRBV30

CDR3 DNA: TGTGCCCTGCAGGAAGGGAACACCGGGGAGCTGTTTTTT
CDR3 protein: CALQEGNTGELFF
clone size: .
D gene: .
J gene: TRBJ2-2
V gene: TRBV10-3

CDR3 DNA: TGTGCCAGCACCACGGGGCAGGGGGCTAACTATGGCTACACCTTC
CDR3 protein: CASTTGQGANYGYTF
clone size: .
D gene: TRBD1
J gene: TRBJ1-2
V gene: TRBV6-5

CDR3 DNA: TGTGCCTGGAGCAACAGGGGTTTAAAATTCAGACCCCTCCACTTT
CDR3 protein: CAWSNRGLKFRPLHF
clone size: few
D gene: TRBD1
J gene: TRBJ1-6
V gene: TRBV30

CDR3 DNA: TGCGCCAGCAGCTATGGACAGGGCGGTGGCTACACCTTC
CDR3 protein: CASSYGQGGGYTF
clone size: .
D gene: TRBD1
J gene: TRBJ1-2
V gene: TRBV5-1

CDR3 DNA: TGCAGCGTTGAACCAGGACAGGGAGGGGAGACCCAGTACTTC
CDR3 protein: CSVEPGQGGETQYF
clone size: .
D gene: .
J gene: TRBJ2-5
V gene: TRBV29-1

CDR3 DNA: TGCGCCAGCAGCCTGACTAGCGGGGGTATGACAGATACGCAGTATTTT
CDR3 protein: CASSLTSGGMTDTQYF
clone size: .
D gene: TRBD2
J gene: TRBJ2-3
V gene: TRBV5-1

CDR3 DNA: TGCGCCAGCAGCCACAGGGGGAGGGATGAAAAACTGTTTTTT
CDR3 protein: CASSHRGRDEKLFF
clone size: .
D gene: TRBD1
J gene: TRBJ1-4
V gene: TRBV5-1

CDR3 DNA: TGTGCCAGCAGTTACTCGACAGATTATGGCTACACCTTC
CDR3 protein: CASSYSTDYGYTF
clone size: .
D gene: .
J gene: TRBJ1-2
V gene: TRBV6-5

CDR3 DNA: TGTGCCAGCAGCCAAGGTCGAACTAGCGGGGGGGCCAATGAGCAGTTCTTC
CDR3 protein: CASSQGRTSGGANEQFF
clone size: .
D gene: TRBD2
J gene: TRBJ2-1
V gene: TRBV3-1/TRBV3-2

CDR3 DNA: TGTGCCAGCAGCTGGGACAACCAAGAGACCCAGTACTTC
CDR3 protein: CASSWDNQETQYF
clone size: .
D gene: .
J gene: TRBJ2-5
V gene: TRBV12-3/TRBV12-4

CDR3 DNA: TGTGCCAGCAGTCCGAGGGAAGATACGCAGTATTTT
CDR3 protein: CASSPREDTQYF
clone size: once
D gene: .
J gene: TRBJ2-3
V gene: TRBV12-3/TRBV12-4

CDR3 DNA: TGTGCCAGCAGCCATCCTCAGGCGCCCACTAGCGGGTACAATGAGCAGTTCTTC
CDR3 protein: CASSHPQAPTSGYNEQFF
clone size: .
D gene: TRBD2
J gene: TRBJ2-1
V gene: TRBV4-2

CDR3 DNA: TGCGCCAGCAGTGAGTGGGGACAGGGCCACGAGCAGTACTTC
CDR3 protein: CASSEWGQGHEQYF
clone size: .
D gene: TRBD1
J gene: TRBJ2-7
V gene: TRBV10-2

CDR3 DNA: TGTGCCAGCAGCTTTGATAGTGAGCAGTTCTTC
CDR3 protein: CASSFDSEQFF
clone size: .
D gene: .
J gene: TRBJ2-1
V gene: TRBV7-6

CDR3 DNA: TGTGCCACCAGCAGCGCTGGAGCCAGTTCCTACGAGCAGTACTTC
CDR3 protein: CATSSAGASSYEQYF
clone size: .
D gene: .
J gene: TRBJ2-7
V gene: TRBV15

CDR3 DNA: TGTGCCAGTAGTATGTACGAGGAGCTGTTTTTT
CDR3 protein: CASSMYEELFF
clone size: .
D gene: .
J gene: TRBJ2-2
V gene: TRBV19

CDR3 DNA: TGTGCCAGTAACCGGGACGGGAGAGGGACAGATACGCAGTATTTT
CDR3 protein: CASNRDGRGTDTQYF
clone size: few
D gene: .
J gene: TRBJ2-3
V gene: TRBV19

CDR3 DNA: TGTGCCAGCAGTTACATCGGGGGGGTGGAAAACACCATATATTTT
CDR3 protein: CASSYIGGVENTIYF
clone size: .
D gene: .
J gene: TRBJ1-3
V gene: TRBV6-5

CDR3 DNA: TGTGCCAGCAGCTTTAACGACAGACCGAACACTGAAGCTTTCTTT
CDR3 protein: CASSFNDRPNTEAFF
clone size: .
D gene: .
J gene: TRBJ1-1
V gene: TRBV7-9

CDR3 DNA: TGTGCCAGCAGCCAGACTAGCGATGAGCAGTTCTTC
CDR3 protein: CASSQTSDEQFF
clone size: .
D gene: TRBD2
J gene: TRBJ2-1
V gene: TRBV11-3

CDR3 DNA: TGTGCCATCAGTGAGTATGGGCTAGCGGGTAGCTCCTACGAGCAGTACTTC
CDR3 protein: CAISEYGLAGSSYEQYF
clone size: .
D gene: TRBD2
J gene: TRBJ2-7
V gene: TRBV10-3

CDR3 DNA: TGTGCCAGCAGCTTGGGCATTAGCGCCCTCACAGATACGCAGTATTTT
CDR3 protein: CASSLGISALTDTQYF
clone size: .
D gene: .
J gene: TRBJ2-3
V gene: TRBV5-4

CDR3 DNA: TGCGCCAGCAGCTTGGACAGGGGCAATGAGCAGTTCTTC
CDR3 protein: CASSLDRGNEQFF
clone size: .
D gene: TRBD1
J gene: TRBJ2-1
V gene: TRBV5-1

CDR3 DNA: TGTGCCAGCAGTCTAGGGGCGAGTTCCGCCTATAATTCACCCCTCCACTTT
CDR3 protein: CASSLGASSAYNSPLHF
clone size: .
D gene: .
J gene: TRBJ1-6
V gene: TRBV27

CDR3 DNA: TGTGCCAGCAGCTTGGGTGCGGGACAGGGGTCTGTCGAGCAGTACTTC
CDR3 protein: CASSLGAGQGSVEQYF
clone size: .
D gene: TRBD1
J gene: TRBJ2-7
V gene: TRBV13

CDR3 DNA: TGTGCCAGTAGTCCACAGGGAGGGGATTCACCCCTCCACTTT
CDR3 protein: CASSPQGGDSPLHF
clone size: .
D gene: .
J gene: TRBJ1-6
V gene: TRBV19

CDR3 DNA: TGTGCCTGGACCCTGGGACAGCTCCAGACGCAGTATTTT
CDR3 protein: CAWTLGQLQTQYF
clone size: .
D gene: TRBD1
J gene: TRBJ2-3
V gene: TRBV30

CDR3 DNA: TGTGCCAGCAGCCCCTCGGGGGGGCAGGCAGATACGCAGTATTTT
CDR3 protein: CASSPSGGQADTQYF
clone size: .
D gene: TRBD2
J gene: TRBJ2-3
V gene: TRBV11-2

CDR3 DNA: TGTGCCAGCAAGGAGGGGGGGACCGACGCTAACTATGGCTACACCTTC
CDR3 protein: CASKEGGTDANYGYTF
clone size: once
D gene: .
J gene: TRBJ1-2
V gene: TRBV7-9

CDR3 DNA: TGTGCCAGCAGTGCTCTAGGGGGCAGGGACGAGACCCAGTACTTC
CDR3 protein: CASSALGGRDETQYF
clone size: .
D gene: TRBD1
J gene: TRBJ2-5
V gene: TRBV28

CDR3 DNA: TGTGCCAGTAGTCCACAGGGGGTGGCTAATGAAAAACTGTTTTTT
CDR3 protein: CASSPQGVANEKLFF
clone size: .
D gene: TRBD1
J gene: TRBJ1-4
V gene: TRBV19

CDR3 DNA: TGTGCCAGCAGCGCACCTGGACTAGCGGGGTCCTACAATGAGCAGTTCTTC
CDR3 protein: CASSAPGLAGSYNEQFF
clone size: .
D gene: TRBD2
J gene: TRBJ2-1
V gene: TRBV7-2

CDR3 DNA: TGCGCCAGCAGAGAGGGTAGCTACAATGAGCAGTTCTTC
CDR3 protein: CASREGSYNEQFF
clone size: .
D gene: .
J gene: TRBJ2-1
V gene: TRBV4-1

CDR3 DNA: TGTGCCAGCGGGGCTACCGGGACACGAAATCAGCCCCAGCATTTT
CDR3 protein: CASGATGTRNQPQHF
clone size: once
D gene: .
J gene: TRBJ1-5
V gene: TRBV9

CDR3 DNA: TGTGCCAGCAGCTTAGAGAGAGAGGAGACCCAGTACTTC
CDR3 protein: CASSLEREETQYF
clone size: .
D gene: .
J gene: TRBJ2-5
V gene: TRBV5-4